This section outlines one TCR beta chain sequence together with its context. Antigen unknown. The sorted conventional CD4 T cells were gated as CD4+CD127+. The CDR3 runs 16 residues. J lost 2 bases, V lost 6 bases, and 5 bases had no gene match. Germline CDR1 reads LNHDA; CDR2 reads SQIVND (reference sequence). This entry comes from a study of B cell selection in AIRE deficiency. Sequencing used immunoSEQ multiplex PCR; TCRdb keeps in-frame clones, though not all of them. This table has tens of thousands of clones, 95% to 98% appearing once. Whole-study findings and limits: CDR3s were shorter in shared Treg sequences, reflecting few non-templated nucleotide insertions. Only TCRbeta was sequenced; about 33% of shared healthy Treg sequences appeared in Tconv.

Sequencing input: CD4+CD127+ conventional T cells sorted from PBMCs. The receptor's source is a human donor in good health. The V and J genes are TRBV19 and TRBJ2-3; TRBD2 matches at 13 bases. The CDR3 bases are TGTGCCAGTAGCAAAACTAGCGGGAGGGCCACAGATACGCAGTATTTT. Its translation: CASSKTSGRATDTQYF. The whole variable domain, filled in from reference TRBV19 and TRBJ2-3, reads DGGITQSPKYLFRKEGQNVTLSCEQNLNHDAMYWYRQDPGQGLRLIYYSQIVNDFQKGDIAEGYSVSREKKESFPLTVTSAQKNPTAFYLCASSKTSGRATDTQYFGPGTRLTVL.